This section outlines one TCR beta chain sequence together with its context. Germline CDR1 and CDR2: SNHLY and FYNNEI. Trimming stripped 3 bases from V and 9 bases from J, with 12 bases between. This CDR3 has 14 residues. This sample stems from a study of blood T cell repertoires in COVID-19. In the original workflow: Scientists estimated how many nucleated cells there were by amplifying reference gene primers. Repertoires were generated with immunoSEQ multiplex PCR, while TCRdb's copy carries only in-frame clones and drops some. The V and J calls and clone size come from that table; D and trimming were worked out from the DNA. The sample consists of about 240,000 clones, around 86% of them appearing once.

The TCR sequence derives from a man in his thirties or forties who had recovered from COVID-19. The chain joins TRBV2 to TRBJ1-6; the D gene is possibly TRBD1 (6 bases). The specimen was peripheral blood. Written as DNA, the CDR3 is TGTGCCAGCAGTGATTTGGGGGCGGGTTCACCCCTCCACTTT. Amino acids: CASSDLGAGSPLHF.